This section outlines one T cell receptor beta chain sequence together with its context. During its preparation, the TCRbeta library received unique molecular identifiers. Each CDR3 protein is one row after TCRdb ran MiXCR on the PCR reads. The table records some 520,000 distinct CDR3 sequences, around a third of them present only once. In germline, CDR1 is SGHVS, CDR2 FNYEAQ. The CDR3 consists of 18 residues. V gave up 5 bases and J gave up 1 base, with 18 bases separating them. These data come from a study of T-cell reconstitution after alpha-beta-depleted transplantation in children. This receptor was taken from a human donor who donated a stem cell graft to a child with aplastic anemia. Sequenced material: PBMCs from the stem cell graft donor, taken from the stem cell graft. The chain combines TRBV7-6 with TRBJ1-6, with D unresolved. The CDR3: CASSPLALGGSYNSPLHF. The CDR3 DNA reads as TGTGCCAGCAGCCCTCTTGCACTTGGAGGATCCTATAATTCACCCCTCCACTTT.